The rows below give T cell receptor beta chains drawn from one sample of a study of T cell repertoires in cytomegalovirus infection. MiXCR, run by TCRdb on the reads, gives a single entry per CDR3 protein. Of approximately 750,000 distinct CDR3 sequences detected, 35% appear once; the ten largest clones hold under 3%. The sequencing input was PBMCs. All receptors derive from a human donor in good health (CMV status not recorded). Some clones in this sample may be carry-over from other donors' samples. Each CDR3 is given with its conserved first and last residue. Each record gives: V gene, J gene, clone size, D gene, CDR3 DNA, CDR3 protein. D genes are given only for firm matches. Size tells how often a clone was seen (once, few, many) or the class of an expanded clone, and some rows leave it out.

v_gene: TRBV20-1; j_gene: TRBJ1-4; abundance: -; d_gene: -; CDR3nt: TGCAGTGCTAGAGATGGGGGGAAACTGTTTTTT; CDR3aa: CSARDGGKLFF
v_gene: TRBV6-6; j_gene: TRBJ1-1; abundance: -; d_gene: -; CDR3nt: TGTGCCAGCAACAAAGAATATAGTGCTTTCTTT; CDR3aa: CASNKEYSAFF
v_gene: TRBV29-1; j_gene: TRBJ2-7; abundance: -; d_gene: TRBD1; CDR3nt: TGCGGCGTTATGGGACAGGGGGCCTACGAGCAGTACTTC; CDR3aa: CGVMGQGAYEQYF
v_gene: TRBV28; j_gene: TRBJ1-5; abundance: once; d_gene: -; CDR3nt: TGTGCCAGCAGTTACCCCGACGGGGATCAGCCCCAGCATTTT; CDR3aa: CASSYPDGDQPQHF
v_gene: TRBV4-2; j_gene: TRBJ1-5; abundance: once; d_gene: -; CDR3nt: TGTGCCAGCAGCCAAGATAGGGGACCACAGGACAATAGCAATCAGCCCCAGCATTTT; CDR3aa: CASSQDRGPQDNSNQPQHF
v_gene: TRBV6-1; j_gene: TRBJ1-2; abundance: -; d_gene: TRBD1; CDR3nt: TGTGCCAGCAGTGCCCTACAGGGGACTTACGGCTACACCTTC; CDR3aa: CASSALQGTYGYTF
v_gene: TRBV12-3/TRBV12-4; j_gene: TRBJ2-2; abundance: -; d_gene: -; CDR3nt: TGTGCCAGCAGTCAAGGACGGCAGAACACCGGGGAGCTGTTTTTT; CDR3aa: CASSQGRQNTGELFF
v_gene: TRBV20-1; j_gene: TRBJ1-4; abundance: once; d_gene: -; CDR3nt: TGCAGTGCTAGAGAAACCGGGACTAGGTTTTTCGGAACTAATGAAAAACTGTTTTTT; CDR3aa: CSARETGTRFFGTNEKLFF
v_gene: TRBV29-1; j_gene: TRBJ1-2; abundance: few; d_gene: -; CDR3nt: TGCAGCGTGGTACTTCCGGGTTTGAACTATGGCTACACCTTC; CDR3aa: CSVVLPGLNYGYTF
v_gene: TRBV12-3/TRBV12-4; j_gene: TRBJ1-4; abundance: few; d_gene: TRBD1; CDR3nt: TGTGCCAGCAGTTTTCCCGGGACAGATGAAAAACTGTTTTTT; CDR3aa: CASSFPGTDEKLFF
v_gene: TRBV20-1; j_gene: TRBJ2-1; abundance: -; d_gene: TRBD2; CDR3nt: TGCAGTGCTAGAGATTCTTGGGGGGGGAGCTACAATGAGCAGTTCTTC; CDR3aa: CSARDSWGGSYNEQFF
v_gene: TRBV20-1; j_gene: TRBJ1-2; abundance: -; d_gene: -; CDR3nt: TGCAGACCCGGGGGAGACTATGGCTACACCTTC; CDR3aa: CRPGGDYGYTF
v_gene: TRBV7-2; j_gene: TRBJ1-2; abundance: -; d_gene: -; CDR3nt: TGTGCCAGCAGCTTAGCGTTCACAGGGAATGGCTACACCTTC; CDR3aa: CASSLAFTGNGYTF
v_gene: TRBV20-1; j_gene: TRBJ1-3; abundance: -; d_gene: TRBD1; CDR3nt: TGCAGTGCTATCCGACCGAGGGACAGCTCTGGAAACACCATATATTTT; CDR3aa: CSAIRPRDSSGNTIYF
v_gene: TRBV7-8; j_gene: TRBJ1-1; abundance: many; d_gene: -; CDR3nt: TGTGCCAGCAGCTTAGCGGCCAGGGGTGGGAACACTGAAGCTTTCTTT; CDR3aa: CASSLAARGGNTEAFF
v_gene: TRBV28; j_gene: TRBJ1-2; abundance: -; d_gene: -; CDR3nt: TGTGCCAGCAGTTTGAAGGTGCATAGCGGCTACACCTTC; CDR3aa: CASSLKVHSGYTF
v_gene: TRBV7-3; j_gene: TRBJ2-3; abundance: few; d_gene: -; CDR3nt: TGTGCCAGCAGCTTAGTACGCCCGTGGGGCACAGATACGCAGTATTTT; CDR3aa: CASSLVRPWGTDTQYF
v_gene: TRBV28; j_gene: TRBJ2-7; abundance: -; d_gene: -; CDR3nt: TGTGCCAGCAGTCTACCGCGGGACAGAATCTACGAGCAGTACTTC; CDR3aa: CASSLPRDRIYEQYF
v_gene: TRBV7-2; j_gene: TRBJ2-7; abundance: many; d_gene: -; CDR3nt: TGTGCCAGCAGCTCAACAGGGCGCTCCTACGAGCAGTACTTC; CDR3aa: CASSSTGRSYEQYF
v_gene: TRBV4-2; j_gene: TRBJ1-2; abundance: -; d_gene: -; CDR3nt: TGTGCCAGCAGCCAAGGGTTCTCTGAGGAGGGCGTTTATGGCTACACCTTC; CDR3aa: CASSQGFSEEGVYGYTF
v_gene: TRBV28; j_gene: TRBJ2-1; abundance: few; d_gene: -; CDR3nt: TGTGCCAGCAGTTTGAGTGACTCCAGGGGTGAGCAGTTCTTC; CDR3aa: CASSLSDSRGEQFF
v_gene: TRBV28; j_gene: TRBJ1-5; abundance: few; d_gene: TRBD1; CDR3nt: TGTGCCAGCAGCCTACAGGGGCGGAGGAGTCAGCCCCAGCATTTT; CDR3aa: CASSLQGRRSQPQHF
v_gene: TRBV30; j_gene: TRBJ1-2; abundance: few; d_gene: -; CDR3nt: TGTGCCTGGGAGACAGACTTCTATGGCTACACCTTC; CDR3aa: CAWETDFYGYTF
v_gene: TRBV7-6; j_gene: TRBJ2-6; abundance: few; d_gene: TRBD1; CDR3nt: TGTGCCAGCAGCTTAGTCCAGGGGGCTTCTTTGCCCAACGTCCTGACTTTC; CDR3aa: CASSLVQGASLPNVLTF
v_gene: TRBV12-3/TRBV12-4; j_gene: TRBJ1-5; abundance: -; d_gene: -; CDR3nt: TGTGCCAGCAGTCGGACCCATGCTATGCCCCAGCATTTT; CDR3aa: CASSRTHAMPQHF
v_gene: TRBV2; j_gene: TRBJ2-7; abundance: few; d_gene: -; CDR3nt: TGTGCCAGCAGAGTGAGGCCGGGGGACTACGAGCAGTACTTC; CDR3aa: CASRVRPGDYEQYF
v_gene: TRBV5-1; j_gene: TRBJ1-1; abundance: once; d_gene: -; CDR3nt: TGCACCAGCAGCTTGGTGTCAGGGCTGGGGAACACTGAAGCTTTCTTT; CDR3aa: CTSSLVSGLGNTEAFF